Listed here are 18 T cell receptor beta chains from one sample, sequenced in a study of PD-L1 blockade in urothelial cancer (dated by TCRdb to 2016 to 2017). Per the publication, the time point label means: peripheral blood 6 weeks after treatment start. The receptor library was made with the immunoSEQ multiplex PCR assay. In TCRdb, the immuneACCESS table is reduced to in-frame sequences with V and J assigned. These tables do not hold every clone; where another copy was compared, an unresolved V gene accounts for under half, and the others remain unexplained. The sample contains 53,000 or so clones, more than 75% of them found a single time. The ten largest clones take up under 2.5% of the sample. The sequences come from PBMCs, collected around atezolizumab (anti-PD-L1) treatment. The receptors were sampled from a man between 60 and 70 years old with urothelial cancer.

This chain connects TRBV2 to TRBJ2-1; the D gene is possibly TRBD1 (5 bases). The CDR3 is 15 residues long. Trimming shortened V by 3 bases and J by 9 bases, and 18 bases separated the two germline ends. Germline assignment: CDR1 SNHLY and CDR2 FYNNEI. CDR3 amino acids: CASSEFRGLLGEQFF. The CDR3 nucleotides read TGTGCCAGCAGTGAGTTTAGGGGCCTTCTAGGTGAGCAGTTCTTC. Full variable domain (outside the CDR3, taken from reference TRBV2 and TRBJ2-1): EPEVTQTPSHQVTQMGQEVILRCVPISNHLYFYWYRQILGQKVEFLVSFYNNEISEKSEIFDDQFSVERPDGSNFTLKIRSTKLEDSAMYFCASSEFRGLLGEQFFGPGTRLTVL.

This chain links TRBV15 with TRBJ1-5; 11 bases fit TRBD1. In germline, CDR1 is LNHNV, CDR2 YYDKDF (reference sequence). V shed 3 bases and J 6 bases; nucleotides not matched to a gene: 7. The CDR3 totals 16 residues. CDR3: CATSSWDRGVFQPQHF. The CDR3 DNA sequence: TGTGCCACCAGCAGCTGGGACAGGGGGGTCTTTCAGCCCCAGCATTTT.

This clone was observed once. This chain uses TRBV9 with TRBJ2-3, with D perhaps TRBD2 (5 bases). V was shortened by 0 bases and J by 5 bases, with 13 bases between the two germline ends. The CDR3 is 15 amino acids. The germline CDR1 and CDR2 sequences are SGDLS and YYNGEE. The CDR3 region has the DNA TGTGCCAGCAGCGTAGTACTAGACTTCCAAGATACGCAGTATTTT. This translates into CASSVVLDFQDTQYF.

The rearrangement joins TRBV5-4 to TRBJ2-7; 9 bases align to TRBD2. The CDR3 runs 16 residues. V shed 0 bases and J 0 bases; nucleotides not matched to a gene: 4. Per the germline V gene, CDR1 is SGHNT and CDR2 is YYREEE (reference sequence). CDR3 protein: CASSLAGGRASYEQYF. CDR3 nucleotides: TGTGCCAGCAGCTTGGCAGGCGGGAGGGCCTCCTACGAGCAGTACTTC.

The chain joins TRBV27 to TRBJ2-7; TRBD2 matches at 11 bases. The J segment lost 1 base and the V segment lost 5 bases, leaving 4 bases of the junction unmatched. The CDR3 contains 15 residues. Germline V gene data show CDR1 as MNHEY and CDR2 as SMNVEV (reference sequence). The CDR3 loop reads CASSPRLAGSYEQYF. The CDR3 bases are TGTGCCAGCAGTCCTCGACTAGCGGGGTCCTACGAGCAGTACTTC.

The chain uses TRBV4-1 and TRBJ2-1; 14 bases line up with TRBD2. The CDR3 totals 18 residues. The V gene end was trimmed by 3 bases and the J gene end by 4 bases; junction bases not matched to a gene: 8. Germline V CDR1 and CDR2: MGHRA, YSYEKL. CDR3 protein: CASSHGLAGGRKYNEQFF. CDR3 DNA: TGCGCCAGCAGCCACGGACTAGCGGGGGGCCGAAAATACAATGAGCAGTTCTTC.

This chain uses TRBV5-1 with TRBJ1-4; D is unresolved. V lost 5 bases, J lost 0 bases, and 8 bases lay in between. The germline CDR1 and CDR2 sequences are SGHRS and YFSETQ. The CDR3 runs 14 residues. The DNA for the CDR3 is TGCGCCAGCAGTACTGAATCAACTAATGAAAAACTGTTTTTT. Amino acid sequence: CASSTESTNEKLFF.

This rearrangement joins TRBV6-1 to TRBJ2-1; D gene ambiguous. The CDR3 spans 15 residues. Germline assignment: CDR1 MNHNS and CDR2 SASEGT. V was shortened by 7 bases and J by 2 bases, with 15 bases between the two germline ends. In DNA form, the CDR3 reads TGTGCCAGCATCGAGACCCGCCGGGCCTACAATGAGCAGTTCTTC. It specifies CASIETRRAYNEQFF.

The V call is TRBV7-9, the J call TRBJ2-1; D unclear. Germline CDR1 reads SEHNR; CDR2 reads FQNEAQ (reference sequence). The V and J ends lost 2 bases and 4 bases respectively, with 6 bases between them. This CDR3 comprises 13 residues. DNA of the CDR3: TGTGCCAGCAGCTTATCTCTTTACAATGAGCAGTTCTTC. This sequence encodes CASSLSLYNEQFF.

This clone has a single count. The chain employs TRBV6-5 and TRBJ2-7; 9 nucleotides agree with TRBD1. The V gene's germline CDR1 is MNHEY and CDR2 SVGAGI. V lost 5 bases and J lost 5; bases outside the gene matches: 10. CDR3 length equals 15 residues. CDR3 nucleotide sequence: TGTGCCAGCAGTAGGACAGGGGACGTGAGGGACGAGCAGTACTTC. Translation gives CASSRTGDVRDEQYF.

The chain couples TRBV7-9 to TRBJ1-1; D gene uncertain. Trimming left V 1 base short and J 10 bases short, with 7 bases between. Germline V gene lookup returns CDR1 SEHNR and CDR2 FQNEAQ (reference sequence). CDR3 length equals 11 residues. CDR3 in amino acids: CASSLGEVAFF. In DNA form, the CDR3 reads TGTGCCAGCAGCTTAGGAGAGGTAGCTTTCTTT.

V and J are TRBV25-1 and TRBJ2-7; possibly TRBD1 for D (6 bases). CDR3 size: 14 residues. The V gene lost 8 bases and the J gene lost 3 bases, with 17 bases spanning the gap. Per germline, CDR1 MGHDK and CDR2 SYGVNS. Here the CDR3 reads CASSGTFLHYEQYF. Written as DNA, the CDR3 is TGTGCCAGCTCCGGGACATTTCTTCACTACGAGCAGTACTTC.

The J gene is TRBJ2-7, the V gene TRBV7-9, with 8 bases lining up with TRBD2. CDR1 SEHNR and CDR2 FQNEAQ come from the germline V gene (reference sequence). The CDR3 sequence is 12 residues long. The CDR3 coding sequence is TGTGTCACGGGGGGGAACTCCTACGAGCAGTACTTC. It yields the protein CVTGGNSYEQYF.

This sequence joins TRBV11-2 and TRBJ2-7; weak D call: TRBD2 (5 bases). Trimming left V 0 bases short and J 3 bases short, with 12 bases between. The germline CDR1 and CDR2 sequences are SGHAT and FQNNGV. The CDR3 loop spans 15 amino acids. Here the CDR3 reads CASSLDRGSGYEQYF. The CDR3 DNA is TGTGCCAGCAGCTTAGACCGGGGATCGGGCTACGAGCAGTACTTC.

This clone was seen a single time. This chain links TRBV5-4 with TRBJ2-5; D perhaps matches TRBD1 (5 bases). Trimming removed 5 bases from V and 2 bases from J, with 16 bases in between. Per the germline V gene, CDR1 is SGHNT and CDR2 is YYREEE (reference sequence). CDR3 length equals 15 residues. The CDR3 sequence is CASRSNLGRQETQYF. CDR3 bases: TGTGCCAGCAGATCTAACCTGGGGCGGCAAGAGACCCAGTACTTC.

This clone appeared once. The genes are TRBV19 and TRBJ2-3, with 8 bases fitting TRBD2. V lost 8 bases and J lost 8; bases outside the gene matches: 9. Germline CDR1 and CDR2: LNHDA and SQIVND (reference sequence). The CDR3 has 13 amino acids. Written as DNA, the CDR3 is TGTGCCAGTTCTAGCGGGCCTCCGAGTACGCAGTATTTT. As protein: CASSSGPPSTQYF.

The rearrangement uses TRBV6-5 and TRBJ1-1; the D gene is possibly TRBD1 (5 bases). This CDR3 region has 13 residues. Trimming took 7 bases from V and 7 from J, leaving 16 bases between them. Germline V lookup: CDR1 MNHEY, CDR2 SVGAGI. CDR3 amino acids: CASTDSSPFEAFF. The CDR3 DNA follows: TGTGCCAGCACTGACAGCTCGCCCTTTGAAGCTTTCTTT.

The CDR3 sequence is CASRTESGEQYF. CDR3 coding DNA: TGTGCCTCCCGGACAGAATCTGGTGAGCAGTACTTC. The chain employs TRBV10-3 and TRBJ2-7; TRBD1 is a possible D gene (6 bases). V lost 11 bases and J 7 bases, leaving 18 bases between the germline ends. This CDR3 is 12 amino acids long. The germline gives CDR1 ENHRY, CDR2 SYGVKD.